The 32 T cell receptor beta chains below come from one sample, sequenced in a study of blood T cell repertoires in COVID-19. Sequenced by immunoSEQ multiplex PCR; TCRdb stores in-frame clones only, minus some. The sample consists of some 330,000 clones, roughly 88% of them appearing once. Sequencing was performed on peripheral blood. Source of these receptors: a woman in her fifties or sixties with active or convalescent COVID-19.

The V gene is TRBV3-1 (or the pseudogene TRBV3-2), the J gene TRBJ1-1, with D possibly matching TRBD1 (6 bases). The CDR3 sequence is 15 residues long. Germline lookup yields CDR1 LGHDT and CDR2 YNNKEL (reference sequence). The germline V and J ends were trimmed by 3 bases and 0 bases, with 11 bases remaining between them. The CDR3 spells CASSQQGKLNTEAFF. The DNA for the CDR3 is TGTGCCAGCAGCCAGCAGGGGAAACTGAACACTGAAGCTTTCTTT.

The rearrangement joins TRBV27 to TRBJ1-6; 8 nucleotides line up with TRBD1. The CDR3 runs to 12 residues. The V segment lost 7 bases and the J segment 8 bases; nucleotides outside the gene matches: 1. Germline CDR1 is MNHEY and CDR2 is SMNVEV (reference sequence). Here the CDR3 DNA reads TGTGCCAGCACACAGGGGGATTCACCCCTCCACTTT. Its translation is CASTQGDSPLHF.

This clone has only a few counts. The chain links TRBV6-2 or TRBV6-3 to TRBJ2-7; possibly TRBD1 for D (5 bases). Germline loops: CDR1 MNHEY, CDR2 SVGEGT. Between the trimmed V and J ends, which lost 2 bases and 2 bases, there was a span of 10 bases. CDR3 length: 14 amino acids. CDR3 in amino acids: CASSYDQGTYEQYF. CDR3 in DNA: TGTGCCAGCAGTTACGATCAGGGTACCTACGAGCAGTACTTC.

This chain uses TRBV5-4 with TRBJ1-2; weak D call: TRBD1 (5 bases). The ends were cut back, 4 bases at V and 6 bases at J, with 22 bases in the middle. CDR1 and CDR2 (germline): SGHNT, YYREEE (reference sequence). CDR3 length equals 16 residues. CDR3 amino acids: CASSTRRAPGVDGYTF. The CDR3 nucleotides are TGTGCCAGCAGCACCCGCAGGGCCCCTGGAGTAGATGGCTACACCTTC.

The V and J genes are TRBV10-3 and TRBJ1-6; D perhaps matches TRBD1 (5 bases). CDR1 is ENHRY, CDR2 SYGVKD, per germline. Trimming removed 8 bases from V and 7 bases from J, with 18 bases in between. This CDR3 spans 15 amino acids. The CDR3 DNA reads TGTGCCATCGCGAGGGAGGGGTCGGGCAATTCACCCCTCCACTTT. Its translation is CAIAREGSGNSPLHF.

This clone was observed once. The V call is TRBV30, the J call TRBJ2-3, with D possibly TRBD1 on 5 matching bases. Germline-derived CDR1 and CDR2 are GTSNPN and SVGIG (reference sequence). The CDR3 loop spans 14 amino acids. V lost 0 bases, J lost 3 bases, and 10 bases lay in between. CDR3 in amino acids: CAWSVQDGTDTQYF. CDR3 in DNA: TGTGCCTGGAGTGTACAGGACGGGACAGATACGCAGTATTTT. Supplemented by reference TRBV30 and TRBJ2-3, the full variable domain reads SQTIHQWPATLVQPVGSPLSLECTVEGTSNPNLYWYRQAAGRGLQLLFYSVGIGQISSEVPQNLSASRPQDRQFILSSKKLLLSDSGFYLCAWSVQDGTDTQYFGPGTRLTVL.

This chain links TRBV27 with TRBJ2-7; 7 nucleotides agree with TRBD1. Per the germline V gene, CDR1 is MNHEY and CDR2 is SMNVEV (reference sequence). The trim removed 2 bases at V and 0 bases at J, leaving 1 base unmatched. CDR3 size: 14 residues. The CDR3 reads CASSLTGDSYEQYF. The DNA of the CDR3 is TGTGCCAGCAGTTTAACAGGGGACTCCTACGAGCAGTACTTC.

The CDR3 protein is CASSPGQALMNTEAFF. For the CDR3, the DNA is TGTGCCAGTAGCCCAGGACAAGCCCTCATGAACACTGAAGCTTTCTTT. The rearrangement joins TRBV19 to TRBJ1-1, with a weak D call TRBD1 (5 bases). Between the trimmed V and J ends, which lost 6 bases and 0 bases, there was a span of 17 bases. The CDR3 extends over 16 amino acids. Germline V CDR1 and CDR2: LNHDA, SQIVND (reference sequence).

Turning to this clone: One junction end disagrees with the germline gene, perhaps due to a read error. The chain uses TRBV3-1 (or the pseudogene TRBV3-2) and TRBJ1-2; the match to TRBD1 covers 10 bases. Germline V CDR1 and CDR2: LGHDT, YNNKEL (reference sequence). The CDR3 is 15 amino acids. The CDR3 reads CASSHATGTGELKGF. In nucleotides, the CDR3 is TGTGCCAGCAGCCACGCTACGGGGACAGGGGAACTAAAGGGATTC.

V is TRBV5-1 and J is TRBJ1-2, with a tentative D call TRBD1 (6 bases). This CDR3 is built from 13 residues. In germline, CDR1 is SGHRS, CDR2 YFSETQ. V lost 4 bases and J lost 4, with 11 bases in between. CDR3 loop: CASSQDSSYGYTF. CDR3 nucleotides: TGCGCCAGCAGCCAGGACAGCTCCTATGGCTACACCTTC. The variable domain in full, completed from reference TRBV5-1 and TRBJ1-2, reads KAGVTQTPRYLIKTRGQQVTLSCSPISGHRSVSWYQQTPGQGLQFLFEYFSETQRNKGNFPGRFSGRQFSNSRSEMNVSTLELGDSALYLCASSQDSSYGYTFGSGTRLTVV.

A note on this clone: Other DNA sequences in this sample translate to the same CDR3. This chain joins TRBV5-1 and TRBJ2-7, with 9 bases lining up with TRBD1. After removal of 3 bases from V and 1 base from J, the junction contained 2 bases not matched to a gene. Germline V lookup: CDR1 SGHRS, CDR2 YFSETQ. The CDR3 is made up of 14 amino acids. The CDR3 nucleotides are TGCGCCAGCAGCTCCGGGACAGGGTCCTACGAGCAGTACTTC. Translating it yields CASSSGTGSYEQYF.

The CDR3: CASSQFGTGGSGLGVFNLGTEAFF. CDR3 DNA sequence: TGCGCCAGCAGTCAATTTGGGACAGGGGGCTCGGGGCTGGGGGTCTTTAACTTGGGCACTGAAGCTTTCTTT. The genes are TRBV23-1 and TRBJ1-1; 12 positions agree with TRBD1. TRBV23-1 is treated as an ORF (open reading frame) with a function not yet certain. V trimming: 1 base; J trimming: 4 bases; junction bases outside the gene matches: 28. CDR3 length: 24 residues.

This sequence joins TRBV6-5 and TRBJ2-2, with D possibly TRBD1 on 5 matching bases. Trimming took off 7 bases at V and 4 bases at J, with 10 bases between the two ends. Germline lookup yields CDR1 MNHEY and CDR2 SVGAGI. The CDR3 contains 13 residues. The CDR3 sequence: CASTPRGTGELFF. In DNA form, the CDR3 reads TGTGCCAGCACTCCAAGGGGCACCGGGGAGCTGTTTTTT.

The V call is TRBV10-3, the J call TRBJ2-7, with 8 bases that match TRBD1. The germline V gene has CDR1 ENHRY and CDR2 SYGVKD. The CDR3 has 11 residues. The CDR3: CAGGQGAEQYF. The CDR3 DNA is TGTGCTGGCGGGCAGGGGGCCGAGCAGTACTTC.

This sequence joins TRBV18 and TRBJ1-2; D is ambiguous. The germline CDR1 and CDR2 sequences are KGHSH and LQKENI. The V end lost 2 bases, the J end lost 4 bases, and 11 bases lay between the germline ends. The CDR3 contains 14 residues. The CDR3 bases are TGTGCCAGCTCACCAATAGGGAGCGGCTATGGCTACACCTTC. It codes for CASSPIGSGYGYTF. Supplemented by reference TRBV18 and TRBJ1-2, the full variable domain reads NAGVMQNPRHLVRRRGQEARLRCSPMKGHSHVYWYRQLPEEGLKFMVYLQKENIIDESGMPKERFSAEFPKEGPSILRIQQVVRGDSAAYFCASSPIGSGYGYTFGSGTRLTVV.

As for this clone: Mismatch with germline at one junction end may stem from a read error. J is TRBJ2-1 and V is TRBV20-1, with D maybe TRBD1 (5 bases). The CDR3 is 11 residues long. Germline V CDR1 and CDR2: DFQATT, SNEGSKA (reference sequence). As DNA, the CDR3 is TGCAGTGCTGGAGACAGCAATGAGCAGTTCTTC. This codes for CSAGDSNEQFF.

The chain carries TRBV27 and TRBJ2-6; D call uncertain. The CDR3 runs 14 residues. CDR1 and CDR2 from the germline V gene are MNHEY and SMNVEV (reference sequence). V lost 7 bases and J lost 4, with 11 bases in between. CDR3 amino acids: CASMNHRGANVLTF. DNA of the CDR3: TGTGCCAGCATGAACCACCGGGGGGCCAACGTCCTGACTTTC.

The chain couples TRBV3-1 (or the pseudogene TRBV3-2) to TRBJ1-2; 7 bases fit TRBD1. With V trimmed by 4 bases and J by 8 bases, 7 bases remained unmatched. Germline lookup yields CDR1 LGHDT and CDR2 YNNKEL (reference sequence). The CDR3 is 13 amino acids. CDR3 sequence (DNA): TGTGCCAGCAGCCCTGGACAGGAGCGGGGCTACACCTTC. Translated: CASSPGQERGYTF.

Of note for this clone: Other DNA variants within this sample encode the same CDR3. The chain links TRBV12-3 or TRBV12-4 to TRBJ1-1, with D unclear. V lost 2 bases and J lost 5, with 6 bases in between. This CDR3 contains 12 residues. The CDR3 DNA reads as TGTGCCAGCAGTTTACCCGGGACTGAAGCTTTCTTT. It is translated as CASSLPGTEAFF.

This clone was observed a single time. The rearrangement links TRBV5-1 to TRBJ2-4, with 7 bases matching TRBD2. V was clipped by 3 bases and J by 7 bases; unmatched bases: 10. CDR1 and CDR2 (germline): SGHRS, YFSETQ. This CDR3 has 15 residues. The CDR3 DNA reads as TGCGCCAGCAGCTCAACTTCGACTAGCCCTAACATTCAGTACTTC. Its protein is CASSSTSTSPNIQYF.

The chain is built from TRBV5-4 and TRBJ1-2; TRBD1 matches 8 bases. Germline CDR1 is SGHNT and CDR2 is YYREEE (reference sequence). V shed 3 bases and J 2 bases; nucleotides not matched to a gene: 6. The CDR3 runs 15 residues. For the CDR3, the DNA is TGTGCCAGCAGCTCCGGGACAGGAGAAAACTATGGCTACACCTTC. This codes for CASSSGTGENYGYTF.

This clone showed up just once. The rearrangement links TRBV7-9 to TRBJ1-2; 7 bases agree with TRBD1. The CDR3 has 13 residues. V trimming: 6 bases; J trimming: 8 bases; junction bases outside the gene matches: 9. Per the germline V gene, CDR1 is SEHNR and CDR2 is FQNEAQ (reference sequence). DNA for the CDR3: TGTGCCAGCAGTTCCGACAGGGTTGCGGGCTACACCTTC. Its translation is CASSSDRVAGYTF. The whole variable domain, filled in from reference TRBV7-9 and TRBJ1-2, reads DTGVSQNPRHKITKRGQNVTFRCDPISEHNRLYWYRQTLGQGPEFLTYFQNEAQLEKSRLLSDRFSAERPKGSFSTLEIQRTEQGDSAMYLCASSSDRVAGYTFGSGTRLTVV.

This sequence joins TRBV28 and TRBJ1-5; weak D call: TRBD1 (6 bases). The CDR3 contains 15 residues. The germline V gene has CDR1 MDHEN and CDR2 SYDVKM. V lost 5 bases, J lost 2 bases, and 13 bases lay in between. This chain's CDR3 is CASSLGQSGNQPQHF. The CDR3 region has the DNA TGTGCCAGCAGTCTCGGACAGTCTGGCAATCAGCCCCAGCATTTT. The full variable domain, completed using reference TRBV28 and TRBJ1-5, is DVKVTQSSRYLVKRTGEKVFLECVQDMDHENMFWYRQDPGLGLRLIYFSYDVKMKEKGDIPEGYSVSREKKERFSLILESASTNQTSMYLCASSLGQSGNQPQHFGDGTRLSIL.

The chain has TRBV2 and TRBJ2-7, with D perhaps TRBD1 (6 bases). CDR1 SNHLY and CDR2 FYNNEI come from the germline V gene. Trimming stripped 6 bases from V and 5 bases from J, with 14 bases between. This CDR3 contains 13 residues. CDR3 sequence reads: CASRATGSNEQYF. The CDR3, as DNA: TGTGCCAGCAGAGCGACAGGTTCAAACGAGCAGTACTTC.

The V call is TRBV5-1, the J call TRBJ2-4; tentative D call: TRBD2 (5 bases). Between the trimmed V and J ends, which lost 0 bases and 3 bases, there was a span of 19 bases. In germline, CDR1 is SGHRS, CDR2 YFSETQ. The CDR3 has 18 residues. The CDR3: CASSLGATGIVGKNIQYF. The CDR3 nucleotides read TGCGCCAGCAGCTTGGGGGCAACGGGGATAGTAGGCAAAAACATTCAGTACTTC.

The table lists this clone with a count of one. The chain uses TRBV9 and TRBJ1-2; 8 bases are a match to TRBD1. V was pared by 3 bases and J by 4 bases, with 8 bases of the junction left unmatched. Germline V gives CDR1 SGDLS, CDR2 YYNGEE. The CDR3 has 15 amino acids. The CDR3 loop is CASSGQGAPSYGYTF. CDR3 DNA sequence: TGTGCCAGCAGCGGTCAGGGGGCTCCCTCCTATGGCTACACCTTC.

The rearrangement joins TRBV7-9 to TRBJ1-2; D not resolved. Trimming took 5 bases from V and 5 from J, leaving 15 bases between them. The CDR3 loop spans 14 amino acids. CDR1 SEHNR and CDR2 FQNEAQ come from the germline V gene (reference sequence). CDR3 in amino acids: CASSPIDPSYGYTF. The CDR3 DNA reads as TGTGCCAGCAGCCCCATCGATCCTAGTTATGGCTACACCTTC.

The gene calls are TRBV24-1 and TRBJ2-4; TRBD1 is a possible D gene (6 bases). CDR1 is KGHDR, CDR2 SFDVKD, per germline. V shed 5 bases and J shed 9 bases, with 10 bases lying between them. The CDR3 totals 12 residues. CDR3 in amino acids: CATSGKGGIQYF. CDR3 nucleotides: TGTGCCACCAGTGGTAAAGGGGGCATTCAGTACTTC.

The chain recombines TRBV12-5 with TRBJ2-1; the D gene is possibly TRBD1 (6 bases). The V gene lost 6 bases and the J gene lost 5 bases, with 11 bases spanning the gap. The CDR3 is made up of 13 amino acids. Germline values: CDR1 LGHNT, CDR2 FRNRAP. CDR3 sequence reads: CASGDPGDNEQFF. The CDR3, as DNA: TGTGCTAGTGGGGACCCAGGGGACAATGAGCAGTTCTTC.

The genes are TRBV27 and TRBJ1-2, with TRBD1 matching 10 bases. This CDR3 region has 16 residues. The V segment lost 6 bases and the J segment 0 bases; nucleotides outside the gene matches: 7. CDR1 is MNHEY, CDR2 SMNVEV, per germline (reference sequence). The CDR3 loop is CASRRQGALANYGYTF. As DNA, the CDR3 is TGTGCCAGCAGACGACAGGGGGCACTAGCTAACTATGGCTACACCTTC.

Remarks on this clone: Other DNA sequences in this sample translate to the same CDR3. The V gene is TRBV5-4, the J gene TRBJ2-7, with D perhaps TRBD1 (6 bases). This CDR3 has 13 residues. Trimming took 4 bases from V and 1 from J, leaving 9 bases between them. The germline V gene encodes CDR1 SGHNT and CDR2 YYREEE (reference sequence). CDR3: CASSLQGSYEQYF. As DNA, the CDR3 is TGTGCCAGCAGCCTACAGGGATCCTACGAGCAGTACTTC.

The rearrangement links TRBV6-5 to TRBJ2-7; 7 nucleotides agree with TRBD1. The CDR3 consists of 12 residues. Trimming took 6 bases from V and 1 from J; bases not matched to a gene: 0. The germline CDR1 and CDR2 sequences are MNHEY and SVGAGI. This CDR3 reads CASRGQSYEQYF. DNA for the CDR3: TGTGCCAGCAGGGGACAGTCCTACGAGCAGTACTTC.